This entry describes one T cell receptor beta chain. The germline V gene has CDR1 MRHNA and CDR2 SNTAGT. The CDR3 is made up of 14 amino acids. V was cut by 0 bases and J by 3 bases, with 7 bases left in between. This entry comes from a study of glioma-infiltrating T cells after dendritic cell vaccination. The sample's time point: after dendritic cell vaccination, including at tumor progression/relapse. Before vaccination, two weeks after the third vaccination, and at progression, PBMC were collected. Clones were sequenced by immunoSEQ multiplex PCR, and TCRdb holds only the in-frame ones, with some missing. The table lists over 55,000 clones, approximately 80% of them singletons.

The sample here was blood, taken after dendritic cell vaccination. The TCR originated in a human donor with glioblastoma. The V gene is TRBV6-4, the J gene TRBJ2-3, with D tentatively TRBD1 (5 bases). This CDR3 reads CASSDSPGTDTQYF. The CDR3 DNA sequence: TGTGCCAGCAGTGACTCCCCAGGGACAGATACGCAGTATTTT.